These 11 T cell receptor delta chains originate from one sample sequenced in a study of Vδ1+ human thymocytes. The study, taken as a whole, reports: Thymic TRG and TRD repertoires appeared highly polyclonal, with Gaussian CDR3 length distributions.

Extracted RNA was reverse transcribed into cDNA. CDR3 amplicons came from multiplex PCR with pooled V-gene forward and constant-region reverse primers. TCRdb ran CATT on the multiplex PCR reads. The sample shows roughly 56,000 delta-chain clones, around 15% of them seen only once. Their antigen targets remain unknown. Sequenced sample: Vdelta1+ gamma-delta thymocytes from the thymus. Specified subset: FACS-sorted CD3+ TCRalphabeta- TCRVdelta1+ TCRVdelta2- thymocytes. These receptors were taken from a girl less than two years old who had congenital heart surgery.

This clone was counted a few times. V is TRDV1 and J is TRDJ1; the match to TRDD3 covers 9 bases. Germline trimming cut 3 bases from V and 0 bases from J; bases unmatched to any gene: 17. Germline CDR1 is TSWWSYY and CDR2 is QGS. This CDR3 region has 20 residues. The chain's CDR3 is CALGDSYGLLGETYTDKLIF. CDR3 nucleotides: TGTGCTCTTGGGGATTCCTACGGCTTACTGGGGGAGACTTACACCGATAAACTCATCTTT.

The sample holds a few counts of this clone. The chain joins TRDV1 to TRDJ1; a possible D gene is TRDD2 (8 bases). The ends were cut back, 0 bases at V and 0 bases at J, with 29 bases in the middle. The CDR3 totals 22 residues. In germline, CDR1 is TSWWSYY, CDR2 QGS. The CDR3 here is CALGELTFLSGIVGNDTDKLIF. CDR3 sequence (DNA): TGTGCTCTTGGGGAACTTACCTTCCTATCGGGGATAGTTGGGAACGACACCGATAAACTCATCTTT.

The genes are TRDV1 and TRDJ1; 8 nucleotides match TRDD2. Germline V lookup: CDR1 TSWWSYY, CDR2 QGS. The J segment lost 3 bases and the V segment lost 1 base, leaving 13 bases of the junction unmatched. This CDR3 is built from 18 residues. CDR3 sequence (DNA): TGTGCTCTTGGGGAACGTTCCGGCCTTCCTAGGTTGCCCGATAAACTCATCTTT. Protein product: CALGERSGLPRLPDKLIF.

The J gene is TRDJ1, the V gene TRDV1, with D possibly being TRDD2 or TRDD3 (5 bases each). Trimming pared 3 bases from V and 0 bases from J, leaving 23 bases between. There are 19 residues in the CDR3. The germline CDR1 and CDR2 sequences are TSWWSYY and QGS. CDR3 region: CALGERLRVGLDYTDKLIF. The CDR3 bases are TGTGCTCTTGGGGAGCGCCTACGGGTGGGGCTGGACTACACCGATAAACTCATCTTT.

The rearrangement links TRDV1 to TRDJ1; 9 bases match TRDD2. Looked up from germline, CDR1 is TSWWSYY and CDR2 is QGS. This CDR3 contains 23 residues. The J segment lost 0 bases and the V segment lost 4 bases, leaving 27 bases of the junction unmatched. As DNA, the CDR3 is TGTGCTCTTGGGGGCTGGCCTTCCTACATTTCGGGATTATCCCTTAAGTACACCGATAAACTCATCTTT. This codes for CALGGWPSYISGLSLKYTDKLIF.

The chain combines TRDV1 with TRDJ1, with TRDD3 identical over 9 bases. The trim removed 2 bases at V and 0 bases at J, leaving 16 bases unmatched. Germline V gene lookup returns CDR1 TSWWSYY and CDR2 QGS. The CDR3 sequence is 20 residues long. DNA of the CDR3: TGTGCTCTTGGGGAAATAATCGTAGCTGGGGGATTCCTGTACACCGATAAACTCATCTTT. Translation: CALGEIIVAGGFLYTDKLIF.

This rearrangement joins TRDV1 to TRDJ1; 12 nucleotides align to TRDD3. The CDR3 covers 18 residues. V lost 5 bases and J lost 8; bases outside the gene matches: 18. The V gene's germline CDR1 is TSWWSYY and CDR2 QGS. The DNA for the CDR3 is TGTGCTCTTGGGCGGCCCCCCCGTACTGGGGGATACCCTCGAAAACTCATCTTT. It codes for CALGRPPRTGGYPRKLIF.

In its sample, this clone was seen many times. This sequence joins TRDV2 and TRDJ1; 7 nucleotides match TRDD3. The V segment lost 0 bases and the J segment 3 bases; nucleotides outside the gene matches: 18. Germline V CDR1 and CDR2: GEAIGNYY, EKD. CDR3 length: 19 amino acids. Written as DNA, the CDR3 is TGTGCCTGTGACACCCCTCGCCGGCGCTTGGGGGACCTAGCCGATAAACTCATCTTT. Translated, it gives CACDTPRRRLGDLADKLIF.

This clone was recorded a few times. The V call is TRDV1, the J call TRDJ1; D may be TRDD2 (8 bases). V gave up 0 bases and J gave up 1 base, with 39 bases separating them. Germline V lookup: CDR1 TSWWSYY, CDR2 QGS. The CDR3 sequence is 25 residues long. As DNA, the CDR3 is TGTGCTCTTGGGGAACTTAGATCCGAGGCCTTCCTAAGCTTGAAGGATACTGGGGTCACCGATAAACTCATCTTT. Protein sequence: CALGELRSEAFLSLKDTGVTDKLIF.

This clone has only a few counts. The chain carries TRDV1 and TRDJ1, with 9 bases identical to TRDD2. V lost 4 bases, J lost 0 bases, and 24 bases stayed unmatched. Germline-derived CDR1 and CDR2 are TSWWSYY and QGS. The CDR3 consists of 22 residues. CDR3 sequence (DNA): TGTGCTCTTGGGGGCCAGAACCTTCCTACATTGATACGCGAGGCCTACACCGATAAACTCATCTTT. Its protein is CALGGQNLPTLIREAYTDKLIF.

This clone was observed a few times. The chain carries TRDV1 and TRDJ1; no firm D call. V lost 0 bases to trimming and J lost 8 bases, with 22 bases between them. This CDR3 comprises 17 residues. Germline V gives CDR1 TSWWSYY, CDR2 QGS. CDR3 nucleotide sequence: TGTGCTCTTGGGGAACTTAGTACGCGGAGACCTGTGAGCAAACTCATCTTT. This translates into CALGELSTRRPVSKLIF.